This T cell receptor (beta chain) comes out of a study of early T cells in non-severe SARS-CoV-2 infection. Study summary: Chains were unpaired, as sequencing was done on bulk RNA from unsorted whole blood. Whole-study results and caveats: Anti-spike CD8 responses were favored in VDJdb matching, and private and CD4 specificities were missed.

Tagging with unique molecular identifiers was applied to individual cDNA molecules. MiXCR, applied by TCRdb to the 5' RACE reads, yields one record per CDR3 protein. The data hold around 28,000 distinct CDR3 sequences, with over 3.5% observed a single time. This clonotype was detected ten times or more. Its cognate antigen is unknown. The germline V gene has CDR1 SGHTS and CDR2 YDEGEE. CDR3 length: 13 residues. V was trimmed by 5 bases and J by 0 bases, leaving 6 bases between them. The receptor's source is an adult who was a healthcare worker with PCR-confirmed SARS-CoV-2 infection or an uninfected control (not recorded which). The gene calls are TRBV5-8 and TRBJ1-5; D gene unclear. The sample was whole blood. The DNA for the CDR3 is TGTGCCAGCAGGACATATAGCAATCAGCCCCAGCATTTT. Its protein is CASRTYSNQPQHF.